Below are 20 T cell receptor beta chains sequenced from a single sample in a study of response to subunit inactivated influenza vaccine. TCRdb reprocessed the RT-PCR reads with MiXCR, giving one entry per CDR3 protein. The table records under 950,000 distinct CDR3 sequences, around 20% of them present only once. The specimen comprised PBMCs from blood, sampled roughly 5 days after vaccination. These receptors came from a man aged 45-60 years who received an inactivated influenza vaccine.

This chain joins TRBV29-1 and TRBJ1-3, with TRBD1 matching over 7 bases. Germline V gene data show CDR1 as SQVTM and CDR2 as ANQGSEA. The trim removed 7 bases at V and 0 bases at J, leaving 6 bases unmatched. The CDR3 covers 14 residues. In nucleotides, the CDR3 is TGCAGCGCCTGTACAGGGGACTCTGGAAACACCATATATTTT. This encodes CSACTGDSGNTIYF.

V and J are TRBV12-3 or TRBV12-4 and TRBJ2-1, with 9 bases aligning to TRBD2. The CDR3 contains 16 residues. The ends lost 7 bases at V and 2 bases at J; junction bases unmatched: 9. CDR3 amino acids: CASTGGREGTYNEQFF. CDR3 in DNA: TGTGCCAGCACCGGGGGGCGGGAGGGCACCTACAATGAGCAGTTCTTC.

This clonotype occurred a few times. The V and J genes are TRBV7-6 and TRBJ2-3; either TRBD1 or TRBD2 may fit D (6 bases each). The germline V and J ends were trimmed by 0 bases and 7 bases, with 20 bases remaining between them. Per germline, CDR1 SGHVS and CDR2 FNYEAQ. This CDR3 is 17 amino acids long. CDR3 coding DNA: TGTGCCAGCAGCTTAGCCCCTTCGGGGGCCCGCGGGTATACGCAGTATTTT. This translates into CASSLAPSGARGYTQYF.

J is TRBJ2-2 and V is TRBV5-5; 11 nucleotides agree with TRBD2. The CDR3 covers 16 residues. From germline, CDR1 is SGHKS and CDR2 YYEKEE (reference sequence). J was trimmed by 7 bases and V by 5 bases; bases with no gene match: 10. CDR3 bases: TGTGCCAGCAGACCCTTAGCGGGAGGGCTAGGCGGGGAGCTGTTTTTT. Its translation is CASRPLAGGLGGELFF.

This sequence joins TRBV4-3 and TRBJ2-7; no reliable D call. Germline CDR1 reads LGHNA; CDR2 reads YSLEER. The CDR3 is 14 amino acids. V was pared by 0 bases and J by 3 bases, with 9 bases between. CDR3 sequence reads: CASSQDTSHYEQYF. The CDR3 DNA reads TGCGCCAGCAGCCAAGATACGAGTCACTACGAGCAGTACTTC.

This clonotype was detected only a few times. The genes are TRBV4-3 and TRBJ2-5; no reliable D call. Germline loops: CDR1 LGHNA, CDR2 YSLEER. The V gene lost 2 bases and the J gene lost 1 base, with 8 bases spanning the gap. CDR3 length: 14 amino acids. The CDR3 coding sequence is TGCGCCAGCAGCCAAAAGCCTTTCCAAGAGACCCAGTACTTC. It encodes CASSQKPFQETQYF.

This clonotype was seen repeatedly, ten times or more. The chain has TRBV7-2 and TRBJ2-7; 9 positions match TRBD1. The ends lost 0 bases at V and 7 bases at J; junction bases unmatched: 7. The CDR3 covers 15 residues. Germline V gives CDR1 SGHTA, CDR2 FQGNSA. The CDR3: CASSLATDRGGEQYF. The CDR3 DNA sequence: TGTGCCAGCAGCTTAGCAACGGACAGGGGAGGTGAGCAGTACTTC.

The chain recombines TRBV3-1 with TRBJ2-7, with 7 bases lining up with TRBD2. The J segment lost 0 bases and the V segment lost 2 bases, leaving 7 bases of the junction unmatched. The germline gives CDR1 LGHDT, CDR2 YNNKEL (reference sequence). The CDR3 is made up of 16 amino acids. The CDR3 coding sequence is TGTGCCAGCAGCCAACCGGGACGCGGGAGCTCCTACGAGCAGTACTTC. This gives the protein CASSQPGRGSSYEQYF.

This chain links TRBV11-2 with TRBJ2-5, with 8 bases that match TRBD2. Germline CDR1 and CDR2: SGHAT and FQNNGV. The V and J ends lost 0 bases and 0 bases, in that order; junction bases with no gene match: 6. This CDR3 spans 17 amino acids. CDR3 sequence: CASSLDRLAGYQETQYF. The CDR3 nucleotides are TGTGCCAGCAGCTTAGACCGGCTAGCGGGTTACCAAGAGACCCAGTACTTC.

The CDR3 reads CASSRQGVTPGELFF. CDR3 coding DNA: TGCGCCAGCAGCCGACAGGGGGTAACGCCAGGGGAGCTGTTTTTT. The chain couples TRBV4-3 to TRBJ2-2, with 9 nucleotides matching TRBD1. This CDR3 contains 15 residues. V shed 4 bases, J shed 8 bases, and the junction held 8 bases outside the gene matches. Germline loops: CDR1 LGHNA, CDR2 YSLEER.

The CDR3 DNA reads TGCAGTGCTAGAGTCCTGGACGAGCAGTACTTC. As protein: CSARVLDEQYF. The chain has TRBV20-1 and TRBJ2-7; unclear D gene. This CDR3 contains 11 residues. Germline assignment: CDR1 DFQATT and CDR2 SNEGSKA (reference sequence). V lost 1 base, J lost 5 bases, and 6 bases lay in between.

This clonotype was detected a few times. V usage is TRBV20-1 and J usage is TRBJ2-1, with TRBD2 matching 10 bases. Per the germline V gene, CDR1 is DFQATT and CDR2 is SNEGSKA (reference sequence). With 4 bases clipped from V and 6 bases from J, the junction kept 9 bases outside the gene matches. The CDR3 extends over 15 amino acids. CDR3 sequence (DNA): TGCAGTGCTAACGACGATGGGACTAGCGTCAATGAGCAGTTCTTC. This gives the protein CSANDDGTSVNEQFF.

This clonotype was seen only a few times. This chain uses TRBV11-2 with TRBJ1-3; D might be TRBD1 (5 bases). CDR1 is SGHAT, CDR2 FQNNGV, per germline. There are 16 residues in the CDR3. V was cut by 4 bases and J by 2 bases, with 15 bases left in between. The CDR3, as DNA: TGTGCCAGCAGCTACGAAATGGGGCTGACTGGAAACACCATATATTTT. Its protein is CASSYEMGLTGNTIYF.

The rearrangement uses TRBV4-3 and TRBJ2-3; 16 bases line up with TRBD2. The CDR3 spans 19 residues. Trimming at V came to 2 bases and at J to 5 bases, leaving 10 bases not matched to a gene. The germline CDR1 and CDR2 sequences are LGHNA and YSLEER. In DNA, the CDR3 is TGCGCCAGCAGCCAAACTCCGGGACTAGCGGGGGGGCCGGTAGATACGCAGTATTTT. Its translation: CASSQTPGLAGGPVDTQYF.

This clonotype occurred many times. The chain has TRBV7-8 and TRBJ2-7; D is ambiguous. V was clipped by 1 base and J by 2 bases, with 12 bases between them. Germline-derived CDR1 and CDR2 are SGHVS and FQNEAQ. This CDR3 has 15 residues. The CDR3 DNA follows: TGTGCCAGCAGCTTAGTGGGCAGGCCCACCTACGAGCAGTACTTC. It encodes CASSLVGRPTYEQYF.

There are a few counts of this clonotype. The J gene is TRBJ2-3, the V gene TRBV20-1; 11 bases fit TRBD2. Germline-derived CDR1 and CDR2 are DFQATT and SNEGSKA (reference sequence). CDR3 length: 16 amino acids. V dropped 1 base and J dropped 5; count of bases not matched to a gene: 8. CDR3 loop: CSARGQLAGDRDTQYF. CDR3 coding DNA: TGCAGTGCTAGAGGGCAACTAGCGGGAGATCGAGATACGCAGTATTTT.

This clonotype was observed many times. The rearrangement uses TRBV12-3 or TRBV12-4 and TRBJ2-7; 8 bases map to TRBD1. The CDR3 runs to 13 residues. V trimming: 6 bases; J trimming: 0 bases; junction bases outside the gene matches: 1. CDR3 loop: CASRDRASYEQYF. DNA for the CDR3: TGTGCCAGCAGGGACAGGGCCTCCTACGAGCAGTACTTC.

There are a few counts of this clonotype. The chain combines TRBV12-2 with TRBJ2-3; TRBD1 was called by the table and not checked on the DNA. TRBV12-2 is assigned pseudogene status. CDR3 length equals 16 residues. DNA for the CDR3: TGTGCAAGTCGCTTAGGCGGCAGGGGGCGGACAGATACGCAGTATTTT. Its protein product is CASRLGGRGRTDTQYF.

The chain joins TRBV12-3 or TRBV12-4 to TRBJ2-1; tentative D call: TRBD2 (7 bases). The V end lost 0 bases, the J end lost 5 bases, and 17 bases lay between the germline ends. This CDR3 region has 17 residues. CDR3 in DNA: TGTGCCAGCAGTTTAGCGCTACAAAGGGGGGGCAACAATGAGCAGTTCTTC. The encoded protein is CASSLALQRGGNNEQFF.

This clonotype turned up a few times. The chain recombines TRBV4-1 with TRBJ2-1; 8 bases are shared with TRBD1. Germline CDR1 is MGHRA and CDR2 is YSYEKL. The trim removed 6 bases at V and 5 bases at J, leaving 3 bases unmatched. The CDR3 is made up of 13 amino acids. CDR3 DNA: TGCGCCAGCAGACCGACAGGGGACAATGAGCAGTTCTTC. Residues: CASRPTGDNEQFF.